This record looks at one TCR beta chain sequence and its context. Its target is not known. This entry comes from a study of T cells after posttransplantation cyclophosphamide. Control samples came 1 year after myeloablative marrow transplants with methotrexate plus calcineurin inhibitor. There are 15 residues in the CDR3. V lost 6 bases and J lost 6, with 17 bases in between. Germline CDR1 and CDR2: SGHDN and FVKESK. Assay used: immunoSEQ multiplex PCR; TCRdb lists only in-frame clones, some missing. Among approximately 10,000 clones listed, 88% were seen once. General study findings and limits: Blood and skin or GI T cell repertoires showed limited TRB overlap. TRB clonality was highly associated with recipient CMV seropositivity and reactivation. Donor-recipient repertoire similarity was low at 1-2 months, rising over year one.

The source material was PBMCs, sampled after an allogeneic stem cell transplant with a calcineurin inhibitor and methotrexate. The sequence derives from a male patient aged 25 to 39 who received an allogeneic stem cell transplant from an unrelated donor, was CMV-positive, and had no GVHD. The T cells may partly be graft donor cells. The rearrangement uses TRBV14 and TRBJ1-4; a weak D match, TRBD1 (6 bases). In nucleotides, the CDR3 is TGTGCCAGCAGGTACAGGGTTTTGAAAGATGAAAAACTGTTTTTT. This sequence encodes CASRYRVLKDEKLFF.